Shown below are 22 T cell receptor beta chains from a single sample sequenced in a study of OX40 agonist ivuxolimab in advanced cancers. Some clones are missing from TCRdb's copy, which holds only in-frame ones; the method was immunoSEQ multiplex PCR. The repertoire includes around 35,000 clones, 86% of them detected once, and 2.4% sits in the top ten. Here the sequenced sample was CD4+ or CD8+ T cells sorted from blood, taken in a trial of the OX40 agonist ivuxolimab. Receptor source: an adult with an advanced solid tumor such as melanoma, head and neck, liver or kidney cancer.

The CDR3 sequence is CASSYSLLGEQYF. The DNA for the CDR3 is TGTGCCAGCAGTTACTCTCTGCTTGGCGAGCAGTACTTC. The chain links TRBV6-5 to TRBJ2-7; D ambiguous. V was pared by 0 bases and J by 6 bases, with 9 bases between. This CDR3 is built from 13 residues. Germline V gene data show CDR1 as MNHEY and CDR2 as SVGAGI.

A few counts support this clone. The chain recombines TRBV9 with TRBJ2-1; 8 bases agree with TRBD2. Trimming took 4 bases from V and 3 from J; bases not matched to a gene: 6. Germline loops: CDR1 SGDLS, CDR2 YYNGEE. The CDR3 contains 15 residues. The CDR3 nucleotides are TGTGCCAGCAGCTACAGCGGGGGTAACTACAATGAGCAGTTCTTC. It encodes CASSYSGGNYNEQFF.

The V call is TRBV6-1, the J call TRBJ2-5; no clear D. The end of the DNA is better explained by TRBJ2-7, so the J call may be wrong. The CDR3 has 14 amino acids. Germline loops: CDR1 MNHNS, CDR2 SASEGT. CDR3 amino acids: CASSELYATYEQYF. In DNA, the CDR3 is TGTGCCAGCAGTGAGCTATATGCTACATACGAGCAGTACTTC.

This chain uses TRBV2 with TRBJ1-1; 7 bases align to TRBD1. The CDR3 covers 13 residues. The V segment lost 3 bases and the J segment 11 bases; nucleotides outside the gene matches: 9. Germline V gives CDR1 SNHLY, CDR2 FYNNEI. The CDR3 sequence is CASSEDRTVDAFF. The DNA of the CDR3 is TGTGCCAGCAGTGAGGACAGGACCGTTGATGCTTTCTTT.

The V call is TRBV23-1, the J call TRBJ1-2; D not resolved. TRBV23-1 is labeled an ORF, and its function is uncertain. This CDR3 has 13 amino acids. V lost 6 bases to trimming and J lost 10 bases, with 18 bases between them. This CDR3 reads CASRRRSRGIYTF. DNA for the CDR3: TGCGCCAGCAGACGAAGGTCCCGGGGAATCTACACCTTC.

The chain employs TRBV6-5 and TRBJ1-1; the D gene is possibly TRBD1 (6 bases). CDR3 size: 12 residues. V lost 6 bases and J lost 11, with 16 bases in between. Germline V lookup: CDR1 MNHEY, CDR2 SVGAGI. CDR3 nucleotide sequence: TGTGCCAGCAGGCGAACTGGGGGCTCGGCTTTCTTT. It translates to CASRRTGGSAFF.

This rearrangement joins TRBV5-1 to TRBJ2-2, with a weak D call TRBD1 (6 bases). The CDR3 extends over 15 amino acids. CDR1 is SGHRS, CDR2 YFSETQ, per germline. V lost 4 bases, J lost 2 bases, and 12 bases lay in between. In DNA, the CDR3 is TGCGCCAGCAGCGCATCCGGGACAAACACCGGGGAGCTGTTTTTT. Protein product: CASSASGTNTGELFF. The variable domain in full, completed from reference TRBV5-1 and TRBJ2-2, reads KAGVTQTPRYLIKTRGQQVTLSCSPISGHRSVSWYQQTPGQGLQFLFEYFSETQRNKGNFPGRFSGRQFSNSRSEMNVSTLELGDSALYLCASSASGTNTGELFFGEGSRLTVL.

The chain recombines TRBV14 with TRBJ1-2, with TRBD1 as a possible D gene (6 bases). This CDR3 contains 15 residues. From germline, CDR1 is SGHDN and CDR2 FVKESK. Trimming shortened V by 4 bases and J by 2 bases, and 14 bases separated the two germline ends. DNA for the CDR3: TGTGCCAGCAGCCGTCGGGGGACAACCAACTATGGCTACACCTTC. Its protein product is CASSRRGTTNYGYTF.

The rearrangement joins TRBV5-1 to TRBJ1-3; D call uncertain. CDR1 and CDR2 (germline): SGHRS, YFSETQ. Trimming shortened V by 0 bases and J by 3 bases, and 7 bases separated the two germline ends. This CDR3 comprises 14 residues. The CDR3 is CASSLEGFGNTIYF. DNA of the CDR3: TGCGCCAGCAGCTTGGAAGGCTTTGGAAACACCATATATTTT.

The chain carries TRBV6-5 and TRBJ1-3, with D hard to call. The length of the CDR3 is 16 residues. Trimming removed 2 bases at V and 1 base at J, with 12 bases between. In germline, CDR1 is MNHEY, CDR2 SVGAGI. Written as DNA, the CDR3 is TGTGCCAGCAGTTACGAACCCGGGAGTTCTGGAAACACCATATATTTT. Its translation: CASSYEPGSSGNTIYF.

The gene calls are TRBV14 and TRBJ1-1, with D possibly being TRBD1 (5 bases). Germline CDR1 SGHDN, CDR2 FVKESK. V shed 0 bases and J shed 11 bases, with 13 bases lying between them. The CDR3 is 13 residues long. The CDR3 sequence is CASSQDSAGRAFF. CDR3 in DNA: TGTGCCAGCAGCCAAGATTCGGCGGGGCGGGCTTTCTTT.

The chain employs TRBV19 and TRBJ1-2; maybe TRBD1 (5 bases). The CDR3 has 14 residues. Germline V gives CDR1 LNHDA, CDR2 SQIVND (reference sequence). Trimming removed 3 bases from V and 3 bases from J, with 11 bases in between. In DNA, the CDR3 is TGTGCCAGTAGTATTCACGGCAGGGACTATGGCTACACCTTC. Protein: CASSIHGRDYGYTF. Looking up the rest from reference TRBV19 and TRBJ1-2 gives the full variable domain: DGGITQSPKYLFRKEGQNVTLSCEQNLNHDAMYWYRQDPGQGLRLIYYSQIVNDFQKGDIAEGYSVSREKKESFPLTVTSAQKNPTAFYLCASSIHGRDYGYTFGSGTRLTVV.

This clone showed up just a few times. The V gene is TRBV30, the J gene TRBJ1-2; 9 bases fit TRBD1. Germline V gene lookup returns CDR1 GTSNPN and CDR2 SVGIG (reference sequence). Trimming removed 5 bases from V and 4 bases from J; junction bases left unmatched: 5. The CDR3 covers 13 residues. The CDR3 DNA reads TGTGCCTGGCAGACAGGGGGGCTCTATGGCTACACCTTC. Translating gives CAWQTGGLYGYTF.

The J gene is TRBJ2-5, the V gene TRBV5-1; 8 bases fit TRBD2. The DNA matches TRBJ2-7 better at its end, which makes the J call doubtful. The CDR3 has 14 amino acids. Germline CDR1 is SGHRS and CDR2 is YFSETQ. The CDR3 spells CASSHRAGDYEQYF. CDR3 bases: TGCGCCAGCAGCCACCGAGCGGGGGACTACGAGCAGTACTTC.

CDR3 nucleotide sequence: TGTGCCAGCAGCTTGCAGGGAAGCAAGCAGTACTTC. Encoded protein: CASSLQGSKQYF. This chain joins TRBV5-5 and TRBJ2-7; a weak D match, TRBD1 (5 bases). The germline V gene has CDR1 SGHKS and CDR2 YYEKEE (reference sequence). The CDR3 is made up of 12 amino acids. Deletions cut 1 base from V and 8 bases from J, with 10 bases between.

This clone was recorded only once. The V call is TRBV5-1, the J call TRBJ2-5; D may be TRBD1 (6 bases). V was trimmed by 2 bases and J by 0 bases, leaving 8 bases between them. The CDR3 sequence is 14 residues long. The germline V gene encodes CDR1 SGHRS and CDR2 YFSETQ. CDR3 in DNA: TGCGCCAGCAGCTTTACAGGGTACCAAGAGACCCAGTACTTC. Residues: CASSFTGYQETQYF.

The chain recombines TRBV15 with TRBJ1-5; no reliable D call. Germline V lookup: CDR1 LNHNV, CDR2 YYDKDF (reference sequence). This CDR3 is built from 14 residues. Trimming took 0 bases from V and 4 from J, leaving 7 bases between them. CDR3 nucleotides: TGTGCCACCAGCAGAGATTGGGTAAATCAGCCCCAGCATTTT. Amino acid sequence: CATSRDWVNQPQHF. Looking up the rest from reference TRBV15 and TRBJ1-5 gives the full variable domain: DAMVIQNPRYQVTQFGKPVTLSCSQTLNHNVMYWYQQKSSQAPKLLFHYYDKDFNNEADTPDNFQSRRPNTSFCFLDIRSPGLGDTAMYLCATSRDWVNQPQHFGDGTRLSIL.

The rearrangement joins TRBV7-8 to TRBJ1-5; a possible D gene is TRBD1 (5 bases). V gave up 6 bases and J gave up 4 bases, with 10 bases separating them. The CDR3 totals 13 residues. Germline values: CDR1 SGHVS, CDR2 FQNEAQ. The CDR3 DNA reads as TGTGCCAGCAGTTCGGGGCGAAATCAGCCCCAGCATTTT. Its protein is CASSSGRNQPQHF.

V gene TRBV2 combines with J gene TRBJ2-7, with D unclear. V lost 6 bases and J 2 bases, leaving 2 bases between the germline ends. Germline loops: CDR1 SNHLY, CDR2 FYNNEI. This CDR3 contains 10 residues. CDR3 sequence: CASRTYEQYF. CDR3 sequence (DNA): TGTGCCAGCAGGACCTACGAGCAGTACTTC.

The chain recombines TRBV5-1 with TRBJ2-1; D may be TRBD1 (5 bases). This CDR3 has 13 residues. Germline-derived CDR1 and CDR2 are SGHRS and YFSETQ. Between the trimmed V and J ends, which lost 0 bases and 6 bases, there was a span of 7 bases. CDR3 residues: CASSLGTGNEQFF. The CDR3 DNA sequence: TGCGCCAGCAGCTTGGGCACAGGCAATGAGCAGTTCTTC. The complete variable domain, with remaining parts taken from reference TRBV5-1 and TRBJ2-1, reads KAGVTQTPRYLIKTRGQQVTLSCSPISGHRSVSWYQQTPGQGLQFLFEYFSETQRNKGNFPGRFSGRQFSNSRSEMNVSTLELGDSALYLCASSLGTGNEQFFGPGTRLTVL.

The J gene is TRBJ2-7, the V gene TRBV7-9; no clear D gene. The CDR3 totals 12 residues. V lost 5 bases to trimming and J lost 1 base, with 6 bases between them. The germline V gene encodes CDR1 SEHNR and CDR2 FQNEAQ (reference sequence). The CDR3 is CASSESSYEQYF. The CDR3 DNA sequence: TGTGCCAGCAGCGAATCATCCTACGAGCAGTACTTC.

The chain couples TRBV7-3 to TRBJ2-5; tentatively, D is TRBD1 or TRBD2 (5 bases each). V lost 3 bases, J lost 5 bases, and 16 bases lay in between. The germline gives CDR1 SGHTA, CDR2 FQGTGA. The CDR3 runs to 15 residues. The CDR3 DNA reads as TGTGCCAGCAGCTTGGGACCCAACCTCGGGGAGACCCAGTACTTC. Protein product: CASSLGPNLGETQYF.